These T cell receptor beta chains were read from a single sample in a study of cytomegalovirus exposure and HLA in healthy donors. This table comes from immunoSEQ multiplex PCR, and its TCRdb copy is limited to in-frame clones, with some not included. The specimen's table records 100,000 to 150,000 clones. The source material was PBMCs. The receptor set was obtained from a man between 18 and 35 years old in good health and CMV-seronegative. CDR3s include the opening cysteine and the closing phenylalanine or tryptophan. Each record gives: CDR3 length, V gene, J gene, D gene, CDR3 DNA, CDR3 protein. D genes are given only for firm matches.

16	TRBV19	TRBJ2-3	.	TGTGCCAGTAGTATAGGAGACATACTGAGGCGGGGTACGCAGTATTTT	CASSIGDILRRGTQYF
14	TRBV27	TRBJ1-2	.	TGTGCCAGCAGTTTTCTCCCTTCTAACTATGGCTACACCTTC	CASSFLPSNYGYTF
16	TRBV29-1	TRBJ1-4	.	TGCAGCGTCGGACCGGTCGGGGGTGCAACTAATGAAAAACTGTTTTTT	CSVGPVGGATNEKLFF
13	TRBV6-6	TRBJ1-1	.	TGTGCCAGCAGTTACGGGGGGGGCACTGAAGCTTTCTTT	CASSYGGGTEAFF
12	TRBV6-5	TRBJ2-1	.	TGTGCCAGCAGCCAAATACAGGGCAAGCAATTCTTC	CASSQIQGKQFF
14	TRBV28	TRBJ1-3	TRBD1	TGTGCCAGCACTAAGACAGGGTCGGGAAACACCATATATTTT	CASTKTGSGNTIYF
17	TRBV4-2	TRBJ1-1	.	TGTGCCAGCAGCCTCCGGGACACCCTCGGGGCGAACACTGAAGCTTTCTTT	CASSLRDTLGANTEAFF
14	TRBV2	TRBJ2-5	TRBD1	TGTGCCAGCAGGACGACAGGGGGCGGGGAGACCCAGTACTTC	CASRTTGGGETQYF
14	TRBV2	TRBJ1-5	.	TGTGCCAGCAGAGAGTCTGGAGGCAATCAGCCCCAGCATTTT	CASRESGGNQPQHF
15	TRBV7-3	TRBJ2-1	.	TGTGCCAGCAGCTTAGTGGCGGGGTCCTACAATGAGCAGTTCTTC	CASSLVAGSYNEQFF